This T cell receptor beta chain was captured in a study of shared clonotypes between healthy human individuals. Notes on this clone: The identical CDR3 is also encoded by other nucleotide sequences in the sample.

Trimming removed 1 base at V and 0 bases at J, with 7 bases between. This CDR3 has 14 residues. From germline, CDR1 is SGHTA and CDR2 FQGNSA. Only in-frame clones appear in the TCRdb table, and some are missing; sequencing was by immunoSEQ multiplex PCR. The data contain 1,400,000 or so clones, less than 99% of them singletons. The sequencing sample was made of naive CD4+ T cells sorted from blood. Subset indicated: CD45RA+ positively selected. V gene TRBV7-2 combines with J gene TRBJ2-7; the D gene is possibly TRBD2 (5 bases). The source of this sequence is a man between 25 and 39 years old in good health. The CDR3 nucleotides read TGTGCCAGCAGCTTAGGCGGGCGCTCCTACGAGCAGTACTTC. Its translation: CASSLGGRSYEQYF.